Presented here are 26 T cell receptor beta chains from one specimen sequenced in a study of blood T cell repertoires in COVID-19. Only in-frame clones appear in the TCRdb table, and some are missing; sequencing was by immunoSEQ multiplex PCR. The profile shows more than 95,000 clones, roughly 82% of them singletons. The specimen sequenced was peripheral blood. The receptors here all came from an older man with acute or convalescent COVID-19.

This chain joins TRBV7-2 and TRBJ1-3; D unresolved. In germline, CDR1 is SGHTA, CDR2 FQGNSA. The CDR3 spans 16 residues. Between the trimmed V and J ends, which lost 1 base and 5 bases, there was a span of 15 bases. CDR3 nucleotides: TGTGCCAGCAGCTTAGGAGGAGGCCTTTTTAGAAACACCATATATTTT. Translation: CASSLGGGLFRNTIYF. The whole variable domain, filled in from reference TRBV7-2 and TRBJ1-3, reads GAGVSQSPSNKVTEKGKDVELRCDPISGHTALYWYRQSLGQGLEFLIYFQGNSAPDKSGLPSDRFSAERTGGSVSTLTIQRTQQEDSAVYLCASSLGGGLFRNTIYFGEGSWLTVV.

The rearrangement links TRBV5-6 to TRBJ2-7, with D uncertain. The germline V gene has CDR1 SGHDT and CDR2 YYEEEE. The CDR3 totals 15 residues. Trimming removed 1 base from V and 3 bases from J, with 14 bases in between. CDR3 sequence: CASSLFGPLGYEQYF. The CDR3 nucleotides are TGTGCCAGCAGCTTGTTTGGGCCGCTCGGCTACGAGCAGTACTTC. Filled out from reference TRBV5-6 and TRBJ2-7, the complete variable domain reads DAGVTQSPTHLIKTRGQQVTLRCSPKSGHDTVSWYQQALGQGPQFIFQYYEEEERQRGNFPDRFSGHQFPNYSSELNVNALLLGDSALYLCASSLFGPLGYEQYFGPGTRLTVT.

This chain uses TRBV7-2 with TRBJ2-3; D gene uncertain. The V end lost 4 bases, the J end lost 7 bases, and 12 bases lay between the germline ends. Germline V gene lookup returns CDR1 SGHTA and CDR2 FQGNSA. This CDR3 is 13 amino acids long. The CDR3 region is CASSSSILNTQYF. The CDR3 DNA reads TGTGCCAGCAGCTCCTCTATTCTGAATACGCAGTATTTT.

The chain uses TRBV6-1 and TRBJ1-5, with 9 nucleotides matching TRBD1. Losses at the gene ends were 1 base for V and 7 bases for J; bases not matched to a gene: 11. Germline CDR1 and CDR2: MNHNS and SASEGT. This CDR3 has 17 amino acids. CDR3 loop: CASSEGVPGTGSQPQHF. CDR3 DNA sequence: TGTGCCAGCAGTGAAGGAGTCCCCGGGACAGGGTCCCAGCCCCAGCATTTT.

The V and J genes are TRBV15 and TRBJ1-2, with D possibly being TRBD1 (5 bases). This CDR3 comprises 14 residues. Trimming took 3 bases from V and 3 from J, leaving 11 bases between them. Per the germline V gene, CDR1 is LNHNV and CDR2 is YYDKDF (reference sequence). CDR3 sequence reads: CATSSGGSDYGYTF. The DNA for the CDR3 is TGTGCCACCAGCAGCGGGGGGTCCGACTATGGCTACACCTTC.

As DNA, the CDR3 is TGCGCCAGCAGCTTGAGCGGACAGGCGCAATTCTATGGCTACACCTTC. This codes for CASSLSGQAQFYGYTF. The V call is TRBV5-1, the J call TRBJ1-2, with TRBD1 identical over 7 bases. Germline trimming cut 1 base from V and 4 bases from J; bases unmatched to any gene: 10. Germline CDR1 is SGHRS and CDR2 is YFSETQ. CDR3 length: 16 amino acids.

This chain connects TRBV9 to TRBJ2-1; TRBD2 matches at 7 bases. This CDR3 region has 17 residues. V was pared by 3 bases and J by 6 bases, with 15 bases of the junction left unmatched. CDR1 is SGDLS and CDR2 is YYNGEE in the germline V gene. CDR3 sequence reads: CASSGRVGGLRVNEQFF. The DNA for the CDR3 is TGTGCCAGCAGCGGCAGGGTCGGGGGACTAAGGGTCAATGAGCAGTTCTTC.

The chain combines TRBV5-1 with TRBJ2-2, with 7 positions matching TRBD1. This CDR3 is 12 amino acids long. V shed 3 bases, J shed 8 bases, and the junction held 1 base outside the gene matches. Germline V gives CDR1 SGHRS, CDR2 YFSETQ. This chain's CDR3 is CASSSGQGELFF. CDR3 nucleotide sequence: TGCGCCAGCAGCTCGGGACAGGGGGAGCTGTTTTTT.

This chain uses TRBV4-1 with TRBJ2-5; TRBD2 aligns across 12 bases. The CDR3 covers 17 residues. The trim removed 0 bases at V and 5 bases at J, leaving 7 bases unmatched. Germline V gene sequence: CDR1 MGHRA, CDR2 YSYEKL. The CDR3 DNA follows: TGCGCCAGCAGCCAAGATCCTAGCGGGGGGGCAGGGGAGACCCAGTACTTC. The encoded protein is CASSQDPSGGAGETQYF.

Written as DNA, the CDR3 is TGTGCCAGTAGTATAGGGACAGGGGGTAATCAGCCCCAGCATTTT. It codes for CASSIGTGGNQPQHF. V and J are TRBV19 and TRBJ1-5, with 10 bases aligning to TRBD1. This CDR3 has 15 amino acids. Germline lookup yields CDR1 LNHDA and CDR2 SQIVND (reference sequence). The J segment lost 4 bases and the V segment lost 1 base, leaving 1 base of the junction unmatched.

The rearrangement joins TRBV18 to TRBJ1-1; 10 bases line up with TRBD1. The CDR3 contains 15 residues. V was clipped by 3 bases and J by 5 bases; unmatched bases: 6. Germline V lookup: CDR1 KGHSH, CDR2 LQKENI. The CDR3 nucleotides are TGTGCCAGCTCACCCCGGGACAGGGGAGGGACTGAAGCTTTCTTT. It is translated as CASSPRDRGGTEAFF.

V and J are TRBV5-1 and TRBJ2-7; 7 bases align to TRBD1. In germline, CDR1 is SGHRS, CDR2 YFSETQ. Trimming at V came to 4 bases and at J to 1 base, leaving 8 bases not matched to a gene. This CDR3 region has 15 residues. CDR3 residues: CASSLLGTASYEQYF. CDR3 coding DNA: TGCGCCAGCAGCCTACTCGGGACAGCATCCTACGAGCAGTACTTC.

The chain is built from TRBV5-1 and TRBJ2-2; 11 positions match TRBD1. The junction had 6 bases not matched to a gene; V was cut back by 1 base and J by 4 bases. The CDR3 runs 17 residues. Germline V gene data show CDR1 as SGHRS and CDR2 as YFSETQ. The CDR3 sequence: CASSLFGTGGSTGELFF. The CDR3 DNA reads TGCGCCAGCAGCTTGTTCGGGACAGGGGGTAGCACCGGGGAGCTGTTTTTT.

The chain has TRBV19 and TRBJ1-4; TRBD1 aligns across 8 bases. The CDR3 contains 13 residues. Germline trimming cut 4 bases from V and 8 bases from J; bases unmatched to any gene: 3. In germline, CDR1 is LNHDA, CDR2 SQIVND (reference sequence). CDR3 region: CASSNHRGEKLFF. The CDR3 DNA reads as TGTGCCAGTAGTAACCACAGGGGGGAAAAACTGTTTTTT.

The rearrangement uses TRBV9 and TRBJ1-3; D uncertain. V lost 1 base to trimming and J lost 3 bases, with 14 bases between them. There are 16 residues in the CDR3. The germline CDR1 and CDR2 sequences are SGDLS and YYNGEE. In DNA, the CDR3 is TGTGCCAGCAGCGTAACGGGTGGCGGCTTTGGAAACACCATATATTTT. It encodes CASSVTGGGFGNTIYF.

The chain carries TRBV28 and TRBJ2-7; D might be TRBD2 (5 bases). The V gene lost 7 bases and the J gene lost 0 bases, with 13 bases spanning the gap. The length of the CDR3 is 14 residues. In germline, CDR1 is MDHEN, CDR2 SYDVKM. DNA for the CDR3: TGTGCCAGCACCTCTTCCGGGATCTCCTACGAGCAGTACTTC. Encoded protein: CASTSSGISYEQYF. The full variable domain, in which reference TRBV28 and TRBJ2-7 provide the parts outside the CDR3, is DVKVTQSSRYLVKRTGEKVFLECVQDMDHENMFWYRQDPGLGLRLIYFSYDVKMKEKGDIPEGYSVSREKKERFSLILESASTNQTSMYLCASTSSGISYEQYFGPGTRLTVT.

The chain is built from TRBV15 and TRBJ2-5, with 11 bases lining up with TRBD2. The germline gives CDR1 LNHNV, CDR2 YYDKDF (reference sequence). The CDR3 extends over 17 amino acids. The V segment lost 0 bases and the J segment 3 bases; nucleotides outside the gene matches: 6. This chain's CDR3 is CATSRDWASGGKETQYF. CDR3 DNA: TGTGCCACCAGCAGAGATTGGGCTAGCGGGGGGAAAGAGACCCAGTACTTC.

The table lists this clone with a few counts. The chain couples TRBV19 to TRBJ1-1; D ambiguous. The germline gives CDR1 LNHDA, CDR2 SQIVND (reference sequence). V lost 3 bases and J 0 bases, leaving 5 bases between the germline ends. This CDR3 is built from 13 residues. The CDR3 spells CASSIKMNTEAFF. CDR3 DNA sequence: TGTGCCAGTAGTATCAAAATGAACACTGAAGCTTTCTTT. The variable domain in full, completed from reference TRBV19 and TRBJ1-1, reads DGGITQSPKYLFRKEGQNVTLSCEQNLNHDAMYWYRQDPGQGLRLIYYSQIVNDFQKGDIAEGYSVSREKKESFPLTVTSAQKNPTAFYLCASSIKMNTEAFFGQGTRLTVV.

The rearrangement joins TRBV29-1 to TRBJ2-3; tentative D call: TRBD2 (6 bases). This CDR3 is 14 amino acids long. Germline V gives CDR1 SQVTM, CDR2 ANQGSEA. V was pared by 4 bases and J by 0 bases, with 11 bases between. CDR3 DNA sequence: TGCAGCGTTGCATTGGCGGGAAGCACAGATACGCAGTATTTT. It codes for CSVALAGSTDTQYF.

The CDR3 region is CASSQVWDLNSPLHF. Here the CDR3 DNA reads TGCGCCAGCAGCCAAGTTTGGGACTTAAATTCACCCCTCCACTTT. The chain recombines TRBV4-3 with TRBJ1-6; D may be TRBD1 (5 bases). Germline CDR1 reads LGHNA; CDR2 reads YSLEER. The CDR3 is 15 residues long. V lost 1 base to trimming and J lost 7 bases, with 11 bases between them.

The chain combines TRBV16 with TRBJ1-5; no clear D. Deletions cut 4 bases from V and 0 bases from J, with 10 bases between. This CDR3 is built from 15 residues. Germline CDR1 reads KGHSY; CDR2 reads FQNENV. The CDR3 region is CASSRATVSNQPQHF. CDR3 DNA: TGTGCCAGCAGCCGCGCCACAGTTAGCAATCAGCCCCAGCATTTT. Variable domain in full (rest from reference TRBV16 and TRBJ1-5): GEEVAQTPKHLVRGEGQKAKLYCAPIKGHSYVFWYQQVLKNEFKFLISFQNENVFDETGMPKERFSAKCLPNSPCSLEIQATKLEDSAVYFCASSRATVSNQPQHFGDGTRLSIL.

J is TRBJ1-2 and V is TRBV28, with D possibly TRBD1 on 5 matching bases. The CDR3 loop spans 13 amino acids. Trimming took 3 bases from V and 3 from J, leaving 8 bases between them. The germline V gene encodes CDR1 MDHEN and CDR2 SYDVKM. The CDR3 DNA reads TGTGCCAGCAGTTTTAACAGGTACTATGGCTACACCTTC. Its translation: CASSFNRYYGYTF.

This chain links TRBV28 with TRBJ1-5, with unresolved D. Trimming left V 5 bases short and J 3 bases short, with 11 bases between. The length of the CDR3 is 14 residues. Germline loops: CDR1 MDHEN, CDR2 SYDVKM. The DNA for the CDR3 is TGTGCCAGCAGTCTGGGCCACCCCAATCAGCCCCAGCATTTT. Its protein is CASSLGHPNQPQHF.

The chain links TRBV21-1 to TRBJ1-2; TRBD1 is the table's D call, not checked against the DNA. TRBV21-1 is a pseudogene. The CDR3 is 17 residues long. CDR3 nucleotides: TGTGCCAGCCCCCAGGGGGCCGACTCCTTAGTTAACTATGGCTACACCTTC. Protein: CASPQGADSLVNYGYTF.

The chain carries TRBV27 and TRBJ2-1, with D unclear. The CDR3 runs to 14 residues. The V end lost 3 bases, the J end lost 4 bases, and 10 bases lay between the germline ends. Germline CDR1 reads MNHEY; CDR2 reads SMNVEV (reference sequence). The CDR3 loop is CASSFADTYNEQFF. In DNA, the CDR3 is TGTGCCAGCAGTTTTGCCGATACTTACAATGAGCAGTTCTTC.

V gene TRBV6-2 or TRBV6-3 combines with J gene TRBJ1-5; 7 bases line up with TRBD1. This CDR3 has 15 residues. V lost 0 bases, J lost 7 bases, and 6 bases stayed unmatched. Germline V CDR1 and CDR2: MNHEY, SVGEGT. The chain's CDR3 is CASSYSRQGNQPQHF. CDR3 bases: TGTGCCAGCAGTTACTCGAGACAGGGTAACCAGCCCCAGCATTTT.